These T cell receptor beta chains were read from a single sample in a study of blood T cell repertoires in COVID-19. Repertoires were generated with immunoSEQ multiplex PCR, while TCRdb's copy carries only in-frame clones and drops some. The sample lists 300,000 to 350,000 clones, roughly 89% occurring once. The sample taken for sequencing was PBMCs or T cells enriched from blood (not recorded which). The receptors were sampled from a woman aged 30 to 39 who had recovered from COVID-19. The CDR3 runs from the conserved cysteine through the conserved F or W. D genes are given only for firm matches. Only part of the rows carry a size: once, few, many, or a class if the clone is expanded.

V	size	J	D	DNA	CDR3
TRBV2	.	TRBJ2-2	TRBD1	TGTGCCAGCAGTGGATACAGGGGGCGAAACACCGGGGAGCTGTTTTTT	CASSGYRGRNTGELFF
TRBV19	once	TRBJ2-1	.	TGTGCCAGTAGTACTGTCCGGACTGAGGAGCAGTTCTTC	CASSTVRTEEQFF
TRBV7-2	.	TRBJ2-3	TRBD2	TGTGCCAGCAGCTTAATGCGGGAGGGACTGAATACGCAGTATTTT	CASSLMREGLNTQYF
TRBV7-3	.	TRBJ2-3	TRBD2	TGTGCCAGCAGCTTAGCTAGCGGGGGGAGCACAGATACGCAGTATTTT	CASSLASGGSTDTQYF
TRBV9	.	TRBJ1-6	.	TGTGCCAGCAGCGTAGACCCGGAGCCGAGCTCACCCCTCCACTTT	CASSVDPEPSSPLHF
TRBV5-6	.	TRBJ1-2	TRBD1	TGTGCCAGCCAAGCCGGGACAGGGGATGGCTACACCTTC	CASQAGTGDGYTF
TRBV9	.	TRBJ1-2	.	TGTGCCAGCAGCTCCCGAGAGGTGCGGGGGCTGAGGGGCTACACCTTC	CASSSREVRGLRGYTF
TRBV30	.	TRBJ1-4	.	TGTGCCTGGAGTCTCCCCCCGGGGTCCTCAGAGGGAAAACTGTTTTTT	CAWSLPPGSSEGKLFF
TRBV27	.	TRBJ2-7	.	TGTGCCAGCAGCCGGAGCTCCTACGAGCAGTACTTC	CASSRSSYEQYF
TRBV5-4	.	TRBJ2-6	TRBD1	TGTGCCAGCAGCTACCGGGACAGTTCCTCTGGGGCCAACGTCCTGACTTTC	CASSYRDSSSGANVLTF
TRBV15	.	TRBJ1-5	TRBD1	TGTGCCACCGCCAAAGGACAGGCTGTTAGCAATCAGCCCCAGCATTTT	CATAKGQAVSNQPQHF
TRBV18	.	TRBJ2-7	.	TGTGCCAGCTCACCCATGGAACGGGGTGGGGGGGAGCAGTACTTC	CASSPMERGGGEQYF
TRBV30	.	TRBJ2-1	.	TGTGCCTGGAGTGTACCCAGCGGGTCTTACAATGAGCAGTTCTTC	CAWSVPSGSYNEQFF
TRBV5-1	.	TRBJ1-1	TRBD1	TGCGCCAGCAGCGGGGGACAGGGGGCAGTTAAAGAAGCTTTCTTT	CASSGGQGAVKEAFF
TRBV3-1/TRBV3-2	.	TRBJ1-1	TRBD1	TGTGCCAGCAGCCTGGGACAGACGAACACTGAAGCTTTCTTT	CASSLGQTNTEAFF
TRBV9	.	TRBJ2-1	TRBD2	TGTGCCAGCAGGCTAGCGGCCCCAGGGAATGAGCAGTTCTTC	CASRLAAPGNEQFF
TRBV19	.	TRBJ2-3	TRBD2	TGTGCCAGTACCGGGGGGAGGGCGGATACGCAGTATTTT	CASTGGRADTQYF
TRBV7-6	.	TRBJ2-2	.	TGTGCCAGCAGCCGACAGGAGTACACCGGGGAGCTGTTTTTT	CASSRQEYTGELFF
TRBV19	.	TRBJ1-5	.	TGTGCCAGTAGTATAGGCGCCACCTATCAGCCCCAGCATTTT	CASSIGATYQPQHF
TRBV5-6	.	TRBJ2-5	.	TGTGCCAGCAGTCGGGTGGGTACGGGGGTCCGAGAGACCCAGTACTTC	CASSRVGTGVRETQYF
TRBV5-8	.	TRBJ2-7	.	TGTGCCAGCAGCTTGAGTCTGGAGCCCTACGAGCAGTACTTC	CASSLSLEPYEQYF
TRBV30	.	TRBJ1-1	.	TGTGCCTGGAGTGTCCTCCAAAGGGGAACTGAAGCTTTCTTT	CAWSVLQRGTEAFF
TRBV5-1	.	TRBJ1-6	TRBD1	TGCGCCAGCAGCATAAACGGACAGGGGGATAATTCACCCCTCCACTTT	CASSINGQGDNSPLHF
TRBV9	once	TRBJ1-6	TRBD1	TGTGCCAGCAGCTCAGGGGGTTCCTATAATTCACCCCTCCACTTT	CASSSGGSYNSPLHF
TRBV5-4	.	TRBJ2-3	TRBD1	TGTGCCAGCAGCTTGTTACCGGGACAGGGTCAAGATACGCAGTATTTT	CASSLLPGQGQDTQYF
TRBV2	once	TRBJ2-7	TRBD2	TGTGCCAGCAGTGAGGGTAGCGGGACCACCTACGAGCAGTACTTC	CASSEGSGTTYEQYF
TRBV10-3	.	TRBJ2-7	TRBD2	TGTGCCATCAGCTGGACTAGCGGGAACTACGAGCAGTACTTC	CAISWTSGNYEQYF